This TCR beta chain comes out of a study of T cells in Graves' hyperthyroidism and ophthalmopathy. Points from the study as a whole: In blood, most of the thyroid clonotypes expanded above 0.001 were also present.

The source material, RNA transcripts, was used to amplify TCR beta CDR3 regions. HTBI primers were used for first-round RT-PCR of the TCR CDR3. Using its own MiXCR run on the multiplex PCR reads, TCRdb lists one record per CDR3 protein. Of about 520,000 distinct CDR3 sequences listed, less than 25% are singletons. A few counts support this clonotype. Its target is not known. CDR3 length: 13 amino acids. The germline V gene encodes CDR1 MGHRA and CDR2 YSYEKL. Trimming took 8 bases from V and 7 from J; bases not matched to a gene: 9. The hyperthyroidism was newly diagnosed and had lasted under 2 months; the patients were aged 18 to 65.

This TCR was sampled from a man aged 18 to 30 with Graves' hyperthyroidism. The material sequenced was blood. The chain is built from TRBV4-1 and TRBJ1-2; TRBD1 aligns across 8 bases. Written as DNA, the CDR3 is TGCGCCAGCGCCCGGGACAGGAGGGCTGGCTACACCTTC. It encodes CASARDRRAGYTF.